The clone carrying this T cell receptor beta chain was detected many times. Its antigen is unidentified. Germline CDR1 is SGHKS and CDR2 is YYEKEE (reference sequence). The CDR3 extends over 14 amino acids. The V and J ends lost 5 bases and 2 bases respectively, with 12 bases between them. These data come from a study of T-cell reconstitution after alpha-beta-depleted transplantation in children. The study, taken as a whole, reports: Fresh T-cell production supplied most of the T-cell counts and diversity seen one year after transplant. The origin of alpha-beta T cells about two months after transplant was reportedly several hundred expanded graft clones. Several patients had high TCRbeta diversity at day 60; it came from surviving recipient T cells and thymic progenitors.

The library targeted TCRbeta and was prepared with unique molecular identifiers. TCRdb reprocessed the PCR reads with MiXCR, giving one entry per CDR3 protein. The table has fewer than 750,000 distinct CDR3 sequences, under 25% seen once. Here the sequenced sample was PBMCs, mostly from graft donor cells, taken 360 days after TCRalphabeta/CD19-depleted stem cell transplant. The source of this sequence is a boy in the first two years of life who had a stem cell transplant for acute myeloid leukemia, so the T cells may come from the graft donor. The rearrangement uses TRBV5-5 and TRBJ2-3; D not certain. The CDR3, as DNA: TGTGCCAGCAGAACCAGCAGTACCACAGATACGCAGTATTTT. Translating gives CASRTSSTTDTQYF.